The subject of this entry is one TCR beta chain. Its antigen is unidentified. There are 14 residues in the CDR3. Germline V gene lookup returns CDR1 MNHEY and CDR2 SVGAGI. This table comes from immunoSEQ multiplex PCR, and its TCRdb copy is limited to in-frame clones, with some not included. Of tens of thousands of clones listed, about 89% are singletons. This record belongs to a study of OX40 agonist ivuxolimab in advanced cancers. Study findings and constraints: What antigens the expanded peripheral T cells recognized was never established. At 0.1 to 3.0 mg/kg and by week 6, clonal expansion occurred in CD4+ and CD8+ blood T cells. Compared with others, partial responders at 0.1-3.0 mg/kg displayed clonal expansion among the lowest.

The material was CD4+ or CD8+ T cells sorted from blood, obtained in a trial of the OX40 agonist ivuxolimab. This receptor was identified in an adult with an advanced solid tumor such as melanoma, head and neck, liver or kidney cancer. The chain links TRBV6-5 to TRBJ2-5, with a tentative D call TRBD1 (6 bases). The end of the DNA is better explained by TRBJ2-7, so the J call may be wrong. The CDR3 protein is CASSSFRGIYEQYF. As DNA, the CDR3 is TGTGCCAGCAGTTCGTTCAGGGGCATCTACGAGCAGTACTTC.